Listed below are T cell receptor beta chains from one sample, sequenced in a study of CD8+ T cells in alopecia areata. The repertoire was sequenced with immunoSEQ multiplex PCR; TCRdb's copy has only in-frame clones and lacks some. The table lists hundreds of thousands of clones, about 62% of them singletons. Material: CD4+ T cells sorted from blood, obtained at week 24, from a patient treated with tofacitinib. These receptors originate from a human donor with alopecia areata. The CDR3 runs from the conserved cysteine through the conserved F or W. The D gene is left open where the match is weak. Not all rows give a size; the values are once, few, many and, for expanded clones, a class.

d_call j_call clone_size v_call cdr3_aa cdr3_nt
TRBD1 TRBJ1-2 once TRBV30 CAGTGYYGYTF TGTGCCGGGACAGGTTACTATGGCTACACCTTC
. TRBJ1-6 few TRBV7-2 CASSFTGLNSPLHF TGTGCCAGCAGCTTTACAGGGCTGAATTCACCCCTCCACTTT
. TRBJ1-2 . TRBV27 CASSLSGTLNYGYTF TGTGCCAGCAGTTTATCGGGGACACTCAACTATGGCTACACCTTC
TRBD2 TRBJ2-5 . TRBV2 CASSERGSGGQETQYF TGTGCCAGCAGTGAACGGGGGAGCGGGGGGCAAGAGACCCAGTACTTC
. TRBJ2-1 once TRBV7-6 CASSFSGTPNEQFF TGTGCCAGCAGCTTCTCAGGGACCCCCAATGAGCAGTTCTTC
TRBD1 TRBJ1-5 few TRBV6-6 CASSVRGLNQPQHF TGTGCCAGCAGTGTCAGGGGGCTCAATCAGCCCCAGCATTTT
TRBD2 TRBJ2-1 . TRBV27 CASTSSGGNNEQFF TGTGCCAGCACATCTAGCGGGGGCAACAATGAGCAGTTCTTC
. TRBJ2-7 . TRBV4-2 CASSQGPDRYEQYF TGTGCCAGCAGCCAAGGCCCCGACAGATACGAGCAGTACTTC
. TRBJ1-1 . TRBV29-1 CSVISLRGAEAFF TGCAGCGTTATCTCACTCCGCGGCGCTGAAGCTTTCTTT
TRBD1 TRBJ2-7 . TRBV29-1 CSVTTGVGEQYF TGCAGCGTAACGACAGGGGTAGGGGAGCAGTACTTC
. TRBJ1-5 . TRBV29-1 CSVWAQDQPQHF TGCAGCGTTTGGGCTCAAGATCAGCCCCAGCATTTT
. TRBJ2-5 . TRBV30 CAWSVGGETQYF TGTGCCTGGAGTGTTGGAGGAGAGACCCAGTACTTC
. TRBJ2-2 . TRBV5-8 CASSLWGTNTGELFF TGTGCCAGCAGCTTATGGGGGACTAACACCGGGGAGCTGTTTTTT
. TRBJ2-3 . TRBV4-1 CASSQALSPHPPHTQYF TGCGCCAGCAGCCAGGCCTTATCCCCACACCCCCCCCATACGCAGTATTTT
TRBD1 TRBJ1-2 . TRBV29-1 CSVLLVQGGYGYTF TGCAGCGTTCTCCTCGTTCAGGGGGGGTATGGCTACACCTTC
. TRBJ2-7 once TRBV27 CASSLTGTGLYEQYF TGTGCCAGCAGTCTAACCGGGACTGGGTTATACGAGCAGTACTTC
. TRBJ2-6 few TRBV5-4 CASSRSDVLSGANVLTF TGTGCCAGCAGCCGCTCCGACGTCCTCTCTGGGGCCAACGTCCTGACTTTC
. TRBJ1-6 . TRBV28 CASSPASGSEWEPLHF TGTGCCAGCAGCCCAGCTTCCGGGTCCGAGTGGGAACCCCTCCACTTT
. TRBJ1-2 . TRBV7-8 CASSMDTSMRGGYTF TGTGCCAGCAGCATGGACACCTCCATGAGGGGTGGCTACACCTTC
TRBD1 TRBJ2-3 . TRBV5-4 CASRMTGSPDTQYF TGTGCCAGCAGGATGACAGGGAGCCCAGATACGCAGTATTTT
. TRBJ1-5 . TRBV30 CAWQRWGSNQPQHF TGTGCCTGGCAGCGTTGGGGGAGCAATCAGCCCCAGCATTTT
. TRBJ2-5 . TRBV30 CAWVANQETQYF TGTGCCTGGGTAGCGAACCAAGAGACCCAGTACTTC
. TRBJ2-7 . TRBV5-4 CASSLVGTYEQYF TGTGCCAGCAGCTTGGTAGGGACCTACGAGCAGTACTTC
. TRBJ2-5 . TRBV2 CASSESQETQYF TGTGCCAGCAGTGAATCCCAAGAGACCCAGTACTTC
. TRBJ2-5 . TRBV9 CASSVGRAWETQYF TGTGCCAGCAGCGTAGGACGAGCTTGGGAGACCCAGTACTTC
. TRBJ2-3 . TRBV9 CASSVTLTDTQYF TGTGCCAGCAGCGTAACTCTTACAGATACGCAGTATTTT
TRBD2 TRBJ2-1 . TRBV9 CASSSRLAGGTYNEQFF TGTGCCAGCAGCTCCCGACTAGCGGGGGGGACCTACAATGAGCAGTTCTTC
. TRBJ1-6 . TRBV15 CATSTGDSPLHF TGTGCCACCAGCACGGGGGACTCACCCCTCCACTTT
. TRBJ1-2 . TRBV7-9 CASSLNSPENGYTF TGTGCCAGCAGCTTAAACAGCCCGGAGAATGGCTACACCTTC
. TRBJ2-7 few TRBV30 CAWSSGTAYEQYF TGTGCCTGGAGTTCTGGGACGGCGTACGAGCAGTACTTC
. TRBJ2-6 . TRBV15 CATSSRSGANVLTF TGTGCCACCAGCAGTCGGTCTGGGGCCAACGTCCTGACTTTC
. TRBJ1-6 . TRBV29-1 CSVAPGWNSPLHF TGCAGCGTTGCACCAGGGTGGAATTCACCCCTCCACTTT
. TRBJ2-5 . TRBV7-2 CASSLAGAGETQYF TGTGCCAGCAGCTTAGCGGGGGCCGGAGAGACCCAGTACTTC
TRBD1 TRBJ1-5 . TRBV29-1 CSVVDRVLGPQHF TGCAGCGTCGTCGACAGGGTTCTTGGGCCCCAGCATTTT
. TRBJ2-1 . TRBV7-2 CASSVQVLSYNEQFF TGTGCCAGCAGCGTACAGGTCCTCTCCTACAATGAGCAGTTCTTC
. TRBJ2-3 . TRBV29-1 CSVGGGAGGTDTQYF TGCAGCGTGGGCGGCGGAGCAGGGGGCACAGATACGCAGTATTTT
. TRBJ1-4 few TRBV4-1 CASSQDTEKLFF TGCGCCAGCAGCCAAGATACGGAAAAACTGTTTTTT
TRBD2 TRBJ2-3 . TRBV30 CAWSGTSGASQYF TGTGCCTGGAGTGGGACTAGCGGGGCCTCGCAGTATTTT